These T cell receptor beta chains were read from a single sample in a study of blood T cell repertoires in COVID-19. Using immunoSEQ multiplex PCR, the repertoire was profiled, and TCRdb retains in-frame clones only, with some absent. The sample has about 320,000 clones, 70% to 90% seen once. Sequenced: peripheral blood. These receptors were obtained from a man aged 18 to 29 who had recovered from COVID-19. CDR3s include the opening cysteine and the closing phenylalanine or tryptophan. A D gene is named only where the DNA matches it firmly. Expanded clones are given a class, and other clones once, few, many or no size at all.

d_call	v_call	clone_size	cdr3_length	j_call	cdr3_nt	cdr3_aa
.	TRBV20-1	.	11	TRBJ2-2	TGCAGTGCTCCCAGGATAGGGGAGCTGTTTTTT	CSAPRIGELFF
TRBD2	TRBV5-1	.	19	TRBJ2-1	TGCGCCAGCAGCTTCTTCCTACTAGCGGGCGAGGGCCCCTACAATGAGCAGTTCTTC	CASSFFLLAGEGPYNEQFF
TRBD1	TRBV7-2	.	15	TRBJ2-7	TGTGCCAGCAGCTTAGCTGGGACAGGGACCTACGAGCAGTACTTC	CASSLAGTGTYEQYF
.	TRBV21-1	once	17	TRBJ2-1	TGTGCCAGCAGCAAAGCGCTTTCGGACAGGGGGGATTCCCCGCAGTTCTTC	CASSKALSDRGDSPQFF
TRBD1	TRBV2	.	14	TRBJ1-1	TGTGCCAGCAGTAAGGACAGGGGAGGCACTGAAGCTTTCTTT	CASSKDRGGTEAFF
.	TRBV4-2	.	15	TRBJ1-2	TGTGCCAGCAGCCAATCCCCGGGACAACTGCCTGGCTACACCTTC	CASSQSPGQLPGYTF
TRBD1	TRBV6-6	.	16	TRBJ1-4	TGTGCCAGCATCGACCGGGACAGGGGGATGGGGCGGTCACTGTTTTTT	CASIDRDRGMGRSLFF
TRBD2	TRBV13	.	16	TRBJ2-3	TGTGCCAGCAGCTCACATAGCGGGGGCGGGGAAGATACGCAGTATTTT	CASSSHSGGGEDTQYF
.	TRBV2	.	15	TRBJ1-1	TGTGCCAGCAGTACCCCCCGGGGTGTGAACACTGAAGCTTTCTTT	CASSTPRGVNTEAFF
.	TRBV7-2	once	16	TRBJ2-2	TGTGCCACCCGGGGGGGGACAGTCGCGAACACCGGGGAGCTGTTTTTT	CATRGGTVANTGELFF
.	TRBV30	few	14	TRBJ1-5	TGTGCCTGGAGTGTACCCCAGGGGCATCAGCCCCAGCATTTT	CAWSVPQGHQPQHF
.	TRBV5-8	.	13	TRBJ2-5	TGTGCCAGCCGAGGCAGGGGCGGAGAGACCCAGTACTTC	CASRGRGGETQYF
TRBD1	TRBV27	.	13	TRBJ2-1	TGTGCCAGCAGTGACAGGGGGCGGGGTGAGCAGTTCTTC	CASSDRGRGEQFF
.	TRBV30	.	13	TRBJ1-1	TGTGCCTGGAGGGCCTCAGAGGACACTGAAGCTTTCTTT	CAWRASEDTEAFF
TRBD1	TRBV19	.	15	TRBJ1-1	TGTGCCAGTAGTAGAACAGGGGGAAGGAACACTGAAGCTTTCTTT	CASSRTGGRNTEAFF
TRBD2	TRBV2	.	14	TRBJ2-2	TGTGCCAGCAGACTAGCGGGAGACACCGGGGAGCTGTTTTTT	CASRLAGDTGELFF
.	TRBV5-1	.	13	TRBJ1-1	TGCGCCAGCAGCCCGGACACGAACACTGAAGCTTTCTTT	CASSPDTNTEAFF
.	TRBV4-3	.	14	TRBJ1-2	TGCGCCAGCAGCCAAGCCCTCAGAAACTATGGCTACACCTTC	CASSQALRNYGYTF
TRBD1	TRBV11-2	.	15	TRBJ2-7	TGTGCCAGCAGCTCCCCCGGGACAGGGGTCTACGAGCAGTACTTC	CASSSPGTGVYEQYF
TRBD2	TRBV5-5	.	15	TRBJ2-3	TGTGCCAGCAGCTGGGGGACTAGCGGCACAGATACGCAGTATTTT	CASSWGTSGTDTQYF
.	TRBV10-2	.	16	TRBJ1-1	TGCGCCAGCAGTGAGTGGTCTTGGATCGGGGGCACTGAAGCTTTCTTT	CASSEWSWIGGTEAFF
TRBD1	TRBV6-2/TRBV6-3	.	15	TRBJ2-5	TGTGCCAGCAGTCGGACAGGGGGCGCAGGAGAGACCCAGTACTTC	CASSRTGGAGETQYF
.	TRBV28	.	17	TRBJ1-1	TGTGCCAGCAGTCCTACCCTGAGGGCCCCTCTGGACACTGAAGCTTTCTTT	CASSPTLRAPLDTEAFF
.	TRBV19	.	16	TRBJ1-1	TGTGCCAGTAGTATCAGACAAAGACTAACGAACACTGAAGCTTTCTTT	CASSIRQRLTNTEAFF
TRBD1	TRBV2	.	15	TRBJ1-2	TGTGCCAGCAGCGAAAACCAGGGGGCATACTATGGCTACACCTTC	CASSENQGAYYGYTF
.	TRBV2	once	17	TRBJ2-3	TGTGCCATTCCGGACAGACGATTCCTGAGTAGCACAGATACGCAGTATTTT	CAIPDRRFLSSTDTQYF
.	TRBV6-1	.	13	TRBJ2-7	TGTGCCAGCAGTGAATTGGGGGGAAACGAGCAGTACTTC	CASSELGGNEQYF
.	TRBV10-3	few	13	TRBJ1-5	TGTGCCTCCGAAGGGGGTTCCAATCAGCCCCAGCATTTT	CASEGGSNQPQHF
TRBD1	TRBV7-8	.	14	TRBJ2-3	TGTGCCAGCGGGACCACAGGGGATGCAGATACGCAGTATTTT	CASGTTGDADTQYF
.	TRBV6-4	many	15	TRBJ2-1	TGTGCCAGCAGTGACGGGCGGGGCCCCTACAATGAGCAGTTCTTC	CASSDGRGPYNEQFF
.	TRBV27	.	14	TRBJ1-1	TGTGCCAGCAGTTTATGGGGCGGGGACACTGAAGCTTTCTTT	CASSLWGGDTEAFF
TRBD1	TRBV5-1	.	14	TRBJ1-6	TGCGCCAGCAGCCCCGGACAGGCTAATTCACCCCTCCACTTT	CASSPGQANSPLHF
.	TRBV1	.	15	TRBJ2-1	TGCACCAGCAGCCTATTTGCGGGGGGGCCTACTGAGCAGTTCTTC	CTSSLFAGGPTEQFF
TRBD2	TRBV6-5	.	14	TRBJ2-7	TGTGCCAGCACCGGGACTAGCGGGGGCTACGAGCAGTACTTC	CASTGTSGGYEQYF
TRBD1	TRBV7-3	.	17	TRBJ1-2	TGTGCCAGCAGCTTTACTCACGAGAAGGGACAGGGGTCTGGCTACACCTTC	CASSFTHEKGQGSGYTF
.	TRBV2	.	16	TRBJ2-3	TGTGCCAGCAGTTCTATATGGACACCCAGCACAGATACGCAGTATTTT	CASSSIWTPSTDTQYF
TRBD1	TRBV9	.	18	TRBJ2-5	TGTGCCAGCAGCGGGGGAAAGGACAGGGCAAGTTCAACAGAGACCCAGTACTTC	CASSGGKDRASSTETQYF
TRBD1	TRBV6-5	.	15	TRBJ1-3	TGTGCCAGCAGGAGGGACAGGGGTTTAGGAAACACCATATATTTT	CASRRDRGLGNTIYF
TRBD1	TRBV2	.	15	TRBJ2-5	TGTGCCAGCAGTCTCGACAGGGGGCGCCCAGAGACCCAGTACTTC	CASSLDRGRPETQYF
TRBD2	TRBV19	.	15	TRBJ2-1	TGTGCCAGTAGTATTATAGCGGGGGCCCACAATGAGCAGTTCTTC	CASSIIAGAHNEQFF
.	TRBV6-2/TRBV6-3	.	14	TRBJ1-2	TGTGCCAGCACCCCCGGCGGGGCGAACTATGGCTACACCTTC	CASTPGGANYGYTF
TRBD1	TRBV10-3	.	20	TRBJ1-5	TGTGCCATCAGTGCGTCTCCGGGACAGGGACCCTCAGGCTCAAATCAGCCCCAGCATTTT	CAISASPGQGPSGSNQPQHF
.	TRBV3-1/TRBV3-2	.	14	TRBJ2-1	TGTGCCAGCAGCCAAGAGGACATCTACAATGAGCAGTTCTTC	CASSQEDIYNEQFF
TRBD2	TRBV5-4	.	13	TRBJ2-1	TGTGCCACGAGCGGGAGGGCCGTCCATGAGCAGTTCTTC	CATSGRAVHEQFF
TRBD1	TRBV13	once	17	TRBJ1-1	TGTGCCAGCAGCTTACGACAGGGGGCTTTCATGAACACTGAAGCTTTCTTT	CASSLRQGAFMNTEAFF
.	TRBV4-2	.	16	TRBJ1-2	TGTGCCAGCAGCCAAGGTGAGAAGTCAACAGAGCCTGGCTACACCTTC	CASSQGEKSTEPGYTF
TRBD2	TRBV7-2	once	18	TRBJ2-7	TGTGCCAGCAGCTCAGCCGTAGGGACTAGCGGGGCTTCCTACGAGCAGTACTTC	CASSSAVGTSGASYEQYF
.	TRBV27	.	14	TRBJ1-2	TGTGCCAGCAGTTTAGGGGCGATTAACTATGGCTACACCTTC	CASSLGAINYGYTF
.	TRBV6-5	few	13	TRBJ1-1	TGTGCCAGCAGTTACGGGGGAGGCACTGAAGCTTTCTTT	CASSYGGGTEAFF
.	TRBV27	.	13	TRBJ2-5	TGTGCCAGCAGTTTAAATAACAAACAGACCCAGTACTTC	CASSLNNKQTQYF
.	TRBV18	.	17	TRBJ2-1	TGTGCCAGCTCACCACCGAGTCAGGCCTCCTCCTACAATGAGCAGTTCTTC	CASSPPSQASSYNEQFF
.	TRBV5-6	.	15	TRBJ2-1	TGTGCCAGCAGCTCAGGGGGGAGCTCCTACAATGAGCAGTTCTTC	CASSSGGSSYNEQFF
.	TRBV5-4	.	15	TRBJ2-7	TGTGCCAGCAGCTTGGTTCGGGACAAGACCTACGAGCAGTACTTC	CASSLVRDKTYEQYF